A selection of T cell receptor beta chains follows, all from one sample in a study of T cell repertoires in cytomegalovirus infection. TCRdb itself ran the reads through MiXCR, one entry per CDR3 protein. In the table there are 40,000 to 55,000 distinct CDR3 sequences, over 15% of which are singletons. What these receptors recognize is not known. The material sequenced was CD8+ T cells from cultured PBMCs, taken from culture after CMV antigen stimulation. Receptors were obtained from a human donor in good health (CMV status not recorded). Some clones in this sample may be carry-over from other donors' samples. Each CDR3 is given with its conserved first and last residue. Each record gives: D gene, clone size, V gene, J gene, CDR3 protein, CDR3 DNA. The D gene is left open where the match is weak. A clone size is listed for some rows: how often the clone was seen (once, few, many), or a class if it is expanded.

NA,NA,TRBV20-1,TRBJ2-2,CSARAPSGELFF,TGCAGTGCTAGAGCACCATCCGGGGAGCTGTTTTTT
TRBD2,NA,TRBV6-2/TRBV6-3,TRBJ2-3,CASSRGLETDTQYF,TGTGCCAGCAGTCGCGGACTAGAGACAGATACGCAGTATTTT
TRBD1,NA,TRBV11-3,TRBJ1-1,CASSRQGGSTEAFF,TGTGCCAGCAGCCGACAGGGTGGGTCCACTGAAGCTTTCTTT
NA,NA,TRBV7-6,TRBJ2-1,CASSLAARDYNEQFF,TGTGCCAGCAGCTTGGCGGCACGGGACTACAATGAGCAGTTCTTC
TRBD2,NA,TRBV20-1,TRBJ2-7,CSARDRTSGTSRRRYEQYF,TGCAGTGCTAGAGATCGTACTAGCGGAACCTCTAGAAGACGCTACGAGCAGTACTTC
NA,few,TRBV28,TRBJ1-1,CASSLSTLPNTEAFF,TGTGCCAGCAGTTTGTCGACATTGCCGAACACTGAAGCCTTCTTT
TRBD2,few,TRBV4-1,TRBJ2-7,CASSQDWASGVYEQYF,TGCGCCAGCAGCCAAGATTGGGCTAGCGGGGTATACGAGCAGTACTTC
TRBD1,medium-sized,TRBV7-9,TRBJ1-1,CASSPPGGQTNTEAFF,TGTGCCAGCAGCCCGCCAGGGGGACAGACGAACACTGAAGCTTTCTTT
NA,few,TRBV7-2,TRBJ2-7,CASTASASEAYEQYF,TGTGCCAGCACCGCATCCGCTAGCGAGGCCTACGAGCAGTACTTC
NA,few,TRBV19,TRBJ2-3,CASKTGTSTDTQYF,TGTGCCAGCAAGACCGGGACCAGCACAGATACGCAGTATTTT
NA,NA,TRBV7-6,TRBJ2-3,CASSTKSGPGPDTQYF,TGTGCCAGCAGCACCAAAAGCGGGCCTGGGCCAGATACGCAGTATTTT
NA,NA,TRBV24-1,TRBJ2-7,CATRGTTYEQYF,TGTGCCACCAGGGGAACGACCTACGAGCAGTACTTC
NA,NA,TRBV28,TRBJ2-1,CASVMLASSYNEQFF,TGTGCCAGCGTCATGCTAGCGAGCTCCTACAATGAGCAGTTCTTC
TRBD1,NA,TRBV4-3,TRBJ1-6,CASSQGTGDYNSPLHF,TGCGCCAGCAGCCAAGGGACAGGAGATTATAATTCACCCCTCCACTTT
TRBD2,few,TRBV7-6,TRBJ2-3,CASSSLELAGPTDTQYF,TGTGCCAGCAGCTCACTCGAACTAGCGGGACCCACAGATACGCAGTATTTT
NA,NA,TRBV11-2,TRBJ2-7,CASLGEELEQYF,TGTGCCAGCTTGGGCGAGGAACTCGAGCAGTACTTC
NA,few,TRBV14,TRBJ1-4,CASSLGAGATNEKLFF,TGTGCCAGCAGCCTCGGAGCCGGCGCAACTAATGAAAAACTGTTTTTT
NA,NA,TRBV5-5,TRBJ2-5,CASSLGAGRETQYF,TGTGCCAGCAGCTTGGGGGCGGGTCGAGAGACCCAGTACTTC
NA,few,TRBV7-2,TRBJ2-2,CASSLYSYTGELFF,TGTGCCAGCAGCTTATATTCGTACACCGGGGAGCTGTTTTTT
TRBD1,few,TRBV10-3,TRBJ2-3,CAISESGTASTDTQYF,TGTGCCATCAGTGAGTCCGGGACAGCTAGCACAGATACGCAGTATTTT
NA,few,TRBV7-6,TRBJ2-1,CASSPGAGAYNEQFF,TGTGCCAGCAGCCCAGGGGCGGGAGCCTACAATGAGCAGTTCTTC
TRBD2,few,TRBV12-3/TRBV12-4,TRBJ2-3,CASSWGTRSTDTQYF,TGTGCCAGCAGTTGGGGGACTAGGAGCACAGATACGCAGTATTTT
NA,few,TRBV29-1,TRBJ2-7,CSALDTISYEQYF,TGCAGCGCCCTAGACACGATTTCCTACGAGCAGTACTTC
TRBD1,NA,TRBV6-1,TRBJ1-1,CASSPTGVGSEAFF,TGTGCCAGCAGCCCCACAGGGGTGGGGTCTGAAGCTTTCTTT
TRBD2,NA,TRBV4-1,TRBJ2-1,CASSQVFRTSFDNEQFF,TGCGCCAGCAGCCAAGTGTTCCGGACTAGTTTCGACAATGAGCAGTTCTTC
TRBD1,NA,TRBV6-1,TRBJ2-5,CASSFAGTGGTQYF,TGTGCCAGCAGCTTCGCCGGGACAGGGGGGACCCAGTACTTC
NA,few,TRBV5-6,TRBJ2-7,CASSWLGESTSYEQYF,TGTGCCAGCAGCTGGTTGGGGGAGTCCACCTCCTACGAGCAGTACTTC
NA,many,TRBV28,TRBJ2-1,CASSPLENNEQFF,TGTGCCAGCAGTCCTCTAGAAAACAATGAGCAGTTCTTC
NA,NA,TRBV7-8,TRBJ1-2,CASSPSSGRVGYYGYTF,TGTGCCAGCAGCCCATCTTCCGGGAGAGTGGGCTACTATGGCTACACCTTC
TRBD1,few,TRBV13,TRBJ2-5,CASSPGQGNQETQYF,TGTGCCAGCAGCCCCGGACAGGGAAACCAAGAGACCCAGTACTTC
NA,NA,TRBV4-1,TRBJ2-7,CASSRYDGPYEQYF,TGCGCCAGCAGCCGATACGACGGACCCTACGAGCAGTACTTC
TRBD1,many,TRBV28,TRBJ1-6,CASSLYTGTGFSPLHF,TGTGCCAGCAGTTTATACACCGGGACAGGGTTTTCACCCCTCCACTTT